Below are 20 T cell receptor beta chains sequenced from a single sample in a study of blood T cell repertoires in COVID-19. Assay used: immunoSEQ multiplex PCR; TCRdb lists only in-frame clones, some missing. In the table there are about 43,000 clones, roughly 90% of which are singletons. The specimen was peripheral blood. The receptors here all came from a man aged 60 to 75 with active COVID-19.

The sample holds one count of this clone. The chain couples TRBV4-3 to TRBJ2-3, with 9 bases that match TRBD1. Germline CDR1 and CDR2: LGHNA and YSLEER. The CDR3 is made up of 22 amino acids. Trimming took 0 bases from V and 2 from J; bases not matched to a gene: 21. This CDR3 is CASSQDPGTGMARADHTDTQYF. CDR3 bases: TGCGCCAGCAGCCAAGATCCCGGGACAGGGATGGCCAGAGCGGATCACACAGATACGCAGTATTTT.

The chain employs TRBV19 and TRBJ1-1; D possibly corresponds to TRBD1 (5 bases). The CDR3 contains 13 residues. V was trimmed by 7 bases and J by 4 bases, leaving 13 bases between them. From germline, CDR1 is LNHDA and CDR2 SQIVND (reference sequence). In nucleotides, the CDR3 is TGTGCCAGTACTAGGAGGGGACTCACTGAAGCTTTCTTT. This translates into CASTRRGLTEAFF.

CDR3 amino acids: CASSQGTSGKTQYF. The CDR3 nucleotides read TGTGCCAGCAGCCAAGGGACTTCGGGGAAGACCCAGTACTTC. The V and J genes are TRBV3-1 (or the pseudogene TRBV3-2) and TRBJ2-5; perhaps TRBD2 as D (5 bases). The CDR3 loop spans 14 amino acids. V was pared by 1 base and J by 6 bases, with 12 bases between. Germline lookup yields CDR1 LGHDT and CDR2 YNNKEL (reference sequence).

J is TRBJ2-7 and V is TRBV4-1, with TRBD1 matching over 9 bases. The CDR3 has 16 residues. V was pared by 0 bases and J by 4 bases, with 7 bases of the junction left unmatched. Germline V lookup: CDR1 MGHRA, CDR2 YSYEKL. CDR3 DNA: TGCGCCAGCAGCCAAGAGGTAACAGGGGGCTTTTACGAGCAGTACTTC. Translation: CASSQEVTGGFYEQYF.

This clone was found once. One end of the junction fails to match germline, which may point to a read error. V gene TRBV6-5 combines with J gene TRBJ1-3; D gene uncertain. CDR3 length equals 16 residues. Germline-derived CDR1 and CDR2 are MNHEY and SVGAGI. CDR3 DNA sequence: TGTGCCAGCAGTTACAGCGGCCTGCCCTCTGAAAACACCATATATTTT. This sequence encodes CASSYSGLPSENTIYF.

The V call is TRBV5-6, the J call TRBJ2-1; 13 nucleotides align to TRBD2. This CDR3 has 17 residues. Germline assignment: CDR1 SGHDT and CDR2 YYEEEE. V shed 4 bases and J 5 bases; nucleotides not matched to a gene: 9. The CDR3 is CASSKIGLAGENNEQFF. The CDR3 DNA is TGTGCCAGCAGCAAGATAGGACTAGCGGGAGAGAACAATGAGCAGTTCTTC.

This rearrangement joins TRBV6-2 or TRBV6-3 to TRBJ1-2; D is perhaps TRBD1 (6 bases). V gave up 6 bases and J gave up 13 bases, with 18 bases separating them. The CDR3 consists of 12 residues. Germline loops: CDR1 MNHEY, CDR2 SVGEGT. The CDR3 DNA sequence: TGTGCCAGCAGCCTTTCTACAGGGCTTATCACCTTC. Translating it yields CASSLSTGLITF.

This chain uses TRBV2 with TRBJ2-7, with 8 nucleotides matching TRBD2. This CDR3 contains 18 residues. V trimming: 6 bases; J trimming: 0 bases; junction bases outside the gene matches: 16. Looked up from germline, CDR1 is SNHLY and CDR2 is FYNNEI. The CDR3 DNA sequence: TGTGCCAGCAGCCTAAGGGCGGGAGGAAATTCGGGCTCCTACGAGCAGTACTTC. As protein: CASSLRAGGNSGSYEQYF.

V is TRBV15 and J is TRBJ2-5, with 11 bases aligning to TRBD2. CDR1 is LNHNV, CDR2 YYDKDF, per germline (reference sequence). This CDR3 has 16 residues. The J segment lost 2 bases and the V segment lost 3 bases, leaving 5 bases of the junction unmatched. The CDR3 DNA follows: TGTGCCACCAGCAGTTTAGCGGGAGGGGGGCAAGAGACCCAGTACTTC. This encodes CATSSLAGGGQETQYF.

This chain connects TRBV6-5 to TRBJ2-1, with TRBD2 matching over 13 bases. Germline CDR1 reads MNHEY; CDR2 reads SVGAGI. This CDR3 is 15 amino acids long. Trimming took 7 bases from V and 7 from J; bases not matched to a gene: 7. This chain's CDR3 is CASTARTSGSNEQFF. In DNA form, the CDR3 reads TGTGCCAGCACAGCCAGGACTAGCGGGAGTAATGAGCAGTTCTTC.

The chain combines TRBV19 with TRBJ1-2, with D perhaps matching TRBD1 (6 bases). The length of the CDR3 is 13 residues. V dropped 5 bases and J dropped 7 bases, with 14 bases sitting between them. Per the germline V gene, CDR1 is LNHDA and CDR2 is SQIVND (reference sequence). The CDR3 DNA is TGTGCCAGTAGTCTACAGGGCTTCGCTGGCTACACCTTC. Its protein product is CASSLQGFAGYTF.

V usage is TRBV3-1 (or the pseudogene TRBV3-2) and J usage is TRBJ1-2; the match to TRBD1 covers 9 bases. The CDR3 length is 14 residues. The V segment lost 7 bases and the J segment 3 bases; nucleotides outside the gene matches: 6. Looked up from germline, CDR1 is LGHDT and CDR2 is YNNKEL (reference sequence). This CDR3 reads CASTLRTGDYGYTF. The CDR3, as DNA: TGTGCCAGCACCCTTAGGACAGGGGACTATGGCTACACCTTC.

The V call is TRBV27, the J call TRBJ2-5; D may be TRBD1 (6 bases). The CDR3 totals 13 residues. The V and J ends lost 7 bases and 7 bases respectively, with 16 bases between them. Germline loops: CDR1 MNHEY, CDR2 SMNVEV (reference sequence). CDR3 nucleotides: TGTGCCAGCACCGAATACAGGGAAGGGACCCAGTACTTC. Translation: CASTEYREGTQYF.

This rearrangement joins TRBV7-3 to TRBJ2-1; TRBD1 matches 7 bases. CDR1 is SGHTA, CDR2 FQGTGA, per germline. The CDR3 has 15 residues. V shed 0 bases and J 4 bases; nucleotides not matched to a gene: 3. The CDR3 loop reads CASSLTGTDYNEQFF. The CDR3 DNA is TGTGCCAGCAGCTTAACAGGGACAGATTACAATGAGCAGTTCTTC.

The chain employs TRBV5-4 and TRBJ2-3; D ambiguous. The CDR3 length is 12 residues. Trimming shortened V by 4 bases and J by 5 bases, and 8 bases separated the two germline ends. CDR1 and CDR2 from the germline V gene are SGHNT and YYREEE (reference sequence). The CDR3 region has the DNA TGTGCCAGCAGCACTGAAGAAGATACGCAGTATTTT. Encoded protein: CASSTEEDTQYF.

The V gene is TRBV6-2 or TRBV6-3, the J gene TRBJ2-7; possible D gene TRBD2, 5 bases. The CDR3 extends over 12 amino acids. The germline V and J ends were trimmed by 5 bases and 2 bases, with 7 bases remaining between them. Germline V lookup: CDR1 MNHEY, CDR2 SVGEGT. This chain's CDR3 is CASSQTTYEQYF. The CDR3 DNA reads TGTGCCAGCAGTCAGACTACCTACGAGCAGTACTTC.

This clone was seen only once. The rearrangement joins TRBV30 to TRBJ2-5, with TRBD1 matching over 8 bases. With V trimmed by 5 bases and J by 4 bases, 12 bases remained unmatched. Germline V gene sequence: CDR1 GTSNPN, CDR2 SVGIG (reference sequence). This CDR3 region has 15 residues. The CDR3 here is CAWGPLAGGGETQYF. CDR3 DNA: TGTGCCTGGGGCCCCCTGGCAGGGGGCGGAGAGACCCAGTACTTC.

J is TRBJ2-2 and V is TRBV7-2; 7 bases fit TRBD2. The germline gives CDR1 SGHTA, CDR2 FQGNSA. Trimming removed 5 bases from V and 6 bases from J; junction bases left unmatched: 6. This CDR3 comprises 14 residues. CDR3 loop: CASSLGGSAGELFF. The CDR3 coding sequence is TGTGCCAGCAGCCTGGGAGGGTCCGCCGGGGAGCTGTTTTTT.

CDR3 sequence: CASSLAWTSGAYNEQFF. The DNA of the CDR3 is TGTGCCAGCAGCTTGGCCTGGACTAGCGGGGCCTACAATGAGCAGTTCTTC. This chain joins TRBV5-6 and TRBJ2-1, with TRBD2 matching 12 bases. Trimming removed 0 bases from V and 2 bases from J; junction bases left unmatched: 3. The germline V gene has CDR1 SGHDT and CDR2 YYEEEE. The CDR3 is 17 amino acids.

This clone was picked up one time. The V and J genes are TRBV10-3 and TRBJ2-2; 7 nucleotides align to TRBD2. The CDR3 runs 14 residues. Germline V CDR1 and CDR2: ENHRY, SYGVKD. With V trimmed by 5 bases and J by 6 bases, 6 bases remained unmatched. The CDR3, as DNA: TGTGCCATCAGTCTAGGACTAGAAGCCGGGGAGCTGTTTTTT. Translated, it gives CAISLGLEAGELFF.